The 31 T cell receptor beta chains below were found in one sample sequenced in a study of cytomegalovirus exposure and HLA in healthy donors. This table comes from immunoSEQ multiplex PCR, and its TCRdb copy is limited to in-frame clones, with some not included. The sample records just under 150,000 clones, about 87% being singletons. Sequenced input: PBMCs. Every receptor here comes from a man younger than 35 in good health and CMV-seropositive.

This clone appeared a single time. The J gene is TRBJ2-7, the V gene TRBV19, with 7 bases that match TRBD2. V lost 0 bases and J lost 3; bases outside the gene matches: 17. Germline loops: CDR1 LNHDA, CDR2 SQIVND (reference sequence). CDR3 length: 19 residues. The CDR3 DNA sequence: TGTGCCAGTAGTATAGATCACGGGGAGGGCCGGTTTAGGGTCTACGAGCAGTACTTC. Amino acids: CASSIDHGEGRFRVYEQYF.

The chain uses TRBV5-1 and TRBJ2-7, with 12 bases that match TRBD2. CDR1 SGHRS and CDR2 YFSETQ come from the germline V gene. The CDR3 has 19 amino acids. With 2 bases clipped from V and 2 bases from J, the junction kept 14 bases outside the gene matches. CDR3 coding DNA: TGCGCCAGCAGCTTTAGGACTAGCGGGACCACCCCCGGACCCTACGAGCAGTACTTC. Protein product: CASSFRTSGTTPGPYEQYF.

This sequence joins TRBV5-1 and TRBJ2-4; 7 bases map to TRBD2. CDR3 length: 13 amino acids. V dropped 5 bases and J dropped 6; count of bases not matched to a gene: 5. CDR1 and CDR2 (germline): SGHRS, YFSETQ. The CDR3 sequence is CASRKTGGNIQYF. DNA for the CDR3: TGCGCCAGCAGAAAAACGGGAGGAAACATTCAGTACTTC.

V gene TRBV6-6 combines with J gene TRBJ2-5; D is possibly TRBD2 (5 bases). V was shortened by 8 bases and J by 3 bases, with 10 bases between the two germline ends. The germline V gene has CDR1 MNHNY and CDR2 SVGAGI (reference sequence). The CDR3 sequence is 12 residues long. CDR3 loop: CASHEGKETQYF. CDR3 sequence (DNA): TGTGCCAGCCATGAGGGAAAAGAGACCCAGTACTTC.

J is TRBJ1-1 and V is TRBV5-5; no clear D. The germline V and J ends were trimmed by 0 bases and 5 bases, with 8 bases remaining between them. Germline V lookup: CDR1 SGHKS, CDR2 YYEKEE (reference sequence). This CDR3 comprises 13 residues. The CDR3 here is CASSLVGETEAFF. CDR3 bases: TGTGCCAGCAGCTTGGTGGGCGAAACTGAAGCTTTCTTT.

This clone was observed a few times. This chain connects TRBV6-5 to TRBJ1-1, with 8 bases that match TRBD1. The CDR3 contains 15 residues. CDR1 and CDR2 (germline): MNHEY, SVGAGI. V lost 5 bases and J lost 3; bases outside the gene matches: 8. The DNA of the CDR3 is TGTGCCAGCAGTGACTTGGACAGGGCGGACACTGAAGCTTTCTTT. Amino acids: CASSDLDRADTEAFF.

The count of this clone is one. The genes are TRBV7-3 and TRBJ2-2, with D possibly being TRBD2 (5 bases). V lost 5 bases and J lost 5, with 12 bases in between. Germline CDR1 is SGHTA and CDR2 is FQGTGA. The length of the CDR3 is 14 residues. CDR3 nucleotide sequence: TGTGCCAGCAGCCCCGCCCCGGGGACCGGGGAGCTGTTTTTT. It is translated as CASSPAPGTGELFF.

The rearrangement joins TRBV11-2 to TRBJ2-7; TRBD1 is a possible D gene (6 bases). Germline loops: CDR1 SGHAT, CDR2 FQNNGV. Trimming took off 4 bases at V and 2 bases at J, with 21 bases between the two ends. CDR3 length: 17 residues. CDR3 sequence reads: CASSSPKGDWATYEQYF. The CDR3 nucleotides read TGTGCCAGCAGCTCGCCGAAGGGGGATTGGGCCACCTACGAGCAGTACTTC.

The chain combines TRBV7-9 with TRBJ2-7, with D possibly TRBD2 on 5 matching bases. Germline loops: CDR1 SEHNR, CDR2 FQNEAQ (reference sequence). The CDR3 has 15 amino acids. The V and J ends lost 5 bases and 3 bases respectively, with 17 bases between them. CDR3 amino acids: CASSPTRRWGYEQYF. The CDR3 bases are TGTGCCAGCAGCCCCACCAGGAGGTGGGGCTACGAGCAGTACTTC.

The chain carries TRBV10-1 and TRBJ2-2, with D maybe TRBD2 (5 bases). CDR1 WNHNN and CDR2 SYGVQD come from the germline V gene (reference sequence). The CDR3 contains 14 residues. Trimming took off 7 bases at V and 5 bases at J, with 14 bases between the two ends. The CDR3 here is CASNLEGRTGELFF. In DNA form, the CDR3 reads TGCGCCAGCAATCTGGAAGGGAGAACCGGGGAGCTGTTTTTT.

This rearrangement joins TRBV5-1 to TRBJ2-6, with D unresolved. V lost 1 base to trimming and J lost 0 bases, with 14 bases between them. CDR3 length: 18 residues. Germline V gene sequence: CDR1 SGHRS, CDR2 YFSETQ. The CDR3 is CASSLWSEAVSGANVLTF. The CDR3 nucleotides are TGCGCCAGCAGCTTGTGGTCAGAGGCCGTCTCTGGGGCCAACGTCCTGACTTTC. The full variable domain, rest sourced from reference TRBV5-1 and TRBJ2-6, is KAGVTQTPRYLIKTRGQQVTLSCSPISGHRSVSWYQQTPGQGLQFLFEYFSETQRNKGNFPGRFSGRQFSNSRSEMNVSTLELGDSALYLCASSLWSEAVSGANVLTFGAGSRLTVL.

The V call is TRBV13, the J call TRBJ1-1, with D possibly TRBD1 on 6 matching bases. The CDR3 covers 13 residues. Between the trimmed V and J ends, which lost 6 bases and 8 bases, there was a span of 16 bases. Germline V gene data show CDR1 as PRHDT and CDR2 as FYEKMQ (reference sequence). The CDR3 bases are TGTGCCAGCAGTTTTCAGGGGATTTCGGAAGCTTTCTTT. Its protein is CASSFQGISEAFF.

This clone has a single count. This chain joins TRBV27 and TRBJ2-7; tentatively, D is TRBD1 (6 bases). The CDR3 spans 14 residues. Trimming shortened V by 6 bases and J by 2 bases, and 14 bases separated the two germline ends. Per germline, CDR1 MNHEY and CDR2 SMNVEV (reference sequence). The chain's CDR3 is CASSRWDTPYEQYF. CDR3 in DNA: TGTGCCAGCAGCCGATGGGACACCCCCTACGAGCAGTACTTC.

This chain uses TRBV6-5 with TRBJ2-3; 9 bases line up with TRBD2. This CDR3 has 15 amino acids. CDR1 and CDR2 (germline): MNHEY, SVGAGI. The J segment lost 5 bases and the V segment lost 6 bases, leaving 9 bases of the junction unmatched. This CDR3 reads CASRRQRGEVDTQYF. Here the CDR3 DNA reads TGTGCCAGCAGACGCCAGCGGGGGGAGGTAGATACGCAGTATTTT.

V and J are TRBV5-6 and TRBJ2-7; TRBD2 matches 12 bases. Trimming took 3 bases from V and 2 from J; bases not matched to a gene: 6. In germline, CDR1 is SGHDT, CDR2 YYEEEE. CDR3 length: 16 residues. The chain's CDR3 is CASSSLGLAGPYEQYF. CDR3 bases: TGTGCCAGCAGCTCCCTGGGACTAGCGGGTCCCTACGAGCAGTACTTC. Looking up the rest from reference TRBV5-6 and TRBJ2-7 gives the full variable domain: DAGVTQSPTHLIKTRGQQVTLRCSPKSGHDTVSWYQQALGQGPQFIFQYYEEEERQRGNFPDRFSGHQFPNYSSELNVNALLLGDSALYLCASSSLGLAGPYEQYFGPGTRLTVT.

V and J are TRBV5-4 and TRBJ2-7; D may be TRBD2 (5 bases). CDR3 length: 15 amino acids. V lost 0 bases and J 2 bases, leaving 12 bases between the germline ends. In germline, CDR1 is SGHNT, CDR2 YYREEE (reference sequence). CDR3 in DNA: TGTGCCAGCAGCTTGGGGACTCCCGATCCCTACGAGCAGTACTTC. Its translation is CASSLGTPDPYEQYF.

The chain uses TRBV7-3 and TRBJ2-2, with D tentatively TRBD1 (5 bases). Trimming pared 3 bases from V and 6 bases from J, leaving 8 bases between. The germline V gene has CDR1 SGHTA and CDR2 FQGTGA. CDR3 length: 13 amino acids. CDR3 sequence (DNA): TGTGCCAGCAGCTTTCAGGGTGCCGGGGAGCTGTTTTTT. Its protein product is CASSFQGAGELFF.

The chain is built from TRBV30 and TRBJ2-1; 7 nucleotides agree with TRBD2. Germline values: CDR1 GTSNPN, CDR2 SVGIG (reference sequence). V lost 3 bases, J lost 4 bases, and 6 bases stayed unmatched. There are 14 residues in the CDR3. CDR3 DNA sequence: TGTGCCTGGAGCGCCAGCGGGATATACAATGAGCAGTTCTTC. It codes for CAWSASGIYNEQFF.

The CDR3 coding sequence is TGTGCCAGCAGCTTGGGCGAATTAATACTACAAGAGACCCAGTACTTC. It specifies CASSLGELILQETQYF. J is TRBJ2-5 and V is TRBV5-4; D unclear. Germline loops: CDR1 SGHNT, CDR2 YYREEE (reference sequence). Trimming removed 0 bases from V and 2 bases from J, with 14 bases in between. The CDR3 spans 16 residues.

The chain links TRBV19 to TRBJ1-2, with TRBD1 as a possible D gene (5 bases). The germline V gene encodes CDR1 LNHDA and CDR2 SQIVND (reference sequence). There are 14 residues in the CDR3. The V and J ends lost 3 bases and 7 bases respectively, with 15 bases between them. CDR3 DNA: TGTGCCAGTAGTATCAGAGACAGCAAATTTGGCTACACCTTC. Translating gives CASSIRDSKFGYTF.

This chain uses TRBV5-1 with TRBJ2-1; 11 bases align to TRBD1. The CDR3 has 14 residues. Germline V CDR1 and CDR2: SGHRS, YFSETQ. V lost 7 bases to trimming and J lost 9 bases; unmatched junction nucleotides: 9. CDR3 nucleotide sequence: TGCGCCAGCTCCGGGACAGGGGGAGGTAGTGAGCAGTTCTTC. It translates to CASSGTGGGSEQFF.

The sample holds a few counts of this clone. The DNA of the CDR3 is TGTGCCAGCAGTGAAGGTACCCGGGAGACCCAGTACTTC. Translating gives CASSEGTRETQYF. V usage is TRBV6-1 and J usage is TRBJ2-5; no clear D gene. CDR1 and CDR2 from the germline V gene are MNHNS and SASEGT. The V end was cut by 1 base, the J end by 5 bases, with 8 bases between. This CDR3 contains 13 residues.

The J gene is TRBJ2-5, the V gene TRBV29-1; 8 bases line up with TRBD1. Germline trimming cut 7 bases from V and 4 bases from J; bases unmatched to any gene: 14. From germline, CDR1 is SQVTM and CDR2 ANQGSEA. CDR3 size: 15 residues. The CDR3 region has the DNA TGCAGCGGCCTACCCCGCTGGACAGGGAGAGAGACCCAGTACTTC. Translated: CSGLPRWTGRETQYF.

The rearrangement joins TRBV14 to TRBJ2-1; D remains unclear. Per the germline V gene, CDR1 is SGHDN and CDR2 is FVKESK. The CDR3 has 11 amino acids. Trimming pared 2 bases from V and 8 bases from J, leaving 4 bases between. CDR3 region: CASSQRDEQFF. In nucleotides, the CDR3 is TGTGCCAGCAGCCAAAGAGATGAGCAGTTCTTC.

The rearrangement joins TRBV7-8 to TRBJ1-5; no definite D call. The CDR3 covers 17 residues. Trimming pared 2 bases from V and 0 bases from J, leaving 14 bases between. CDR1 and CDR2 (germline): SGHVS, FQNEAQ. The CDR3 is CASSLSHSPYSNQPQHF. The CDR3 nucleotides read TGTGCCAGCAGCTTATCCCACAGTCCCTATAGCAATCAGCCCCAGCATTTT. Full variable domain (rest looked up from reference TRBV7-8 and TRBJ1-5): GAGVSQSPRYKVAKRGQDVALRCDPISGHVSLFWYQQALGQGPEFLTYFQNEAQLDKSGLPSDRFFAERPEGSVSTLKIQRTQQEDSAVYLCASSLSHSPYSNQPQHFGDGTRLSIL.

This chain connects TRBV27 to TRBJ1-1; 7 bases are shared with TRBD1. Trimming cost V 1 base and J 3 bases; bases outside gene matches: 5. Germline CDR1 reads MNHEY; CDR2 reads SMNVEV (reference sequence). The CDR3 is 15 amino acids. CDR3 sequence (DNA): TGTGCCAGCAGTTTATTGACAGGGAAACACACTGAAGCTTTCTTT. Its translation: CASSLLTGKHTEAFF.

This clone was detected only once. The chain has TRBV27 and TRBJ2-5; D remains ambiguous. Germline V gene lookup returns CDR1 MNHEY and CDR2 SMNVEV (reference sequence). The CDR3 is made up of 15 amino acids. Trimming shortened V by 7 bases and J by 5 bases, and 20 bases separated the two germline ends. For the CDR3, the DNA is TGTGCCAGCACCTTCGTAGGAGCCCCGGCGGAGACCCAGTACTTC. The encoded protein is CASTFVGAPAETQYF.

V and J are TRBV5-1 and TRBJ2-1; 9 positions agree with TRBD2. The germline gives CDR1 SGHRS, CDR2 YFSETQ. This CDR3 contains 17 residues. The trim removed 0 bases at V and 2 bases at J, leaving 6 bases unmatched. The CDR3, as DNA: TGCGCCAGCAGCTTGGAGGTTGCGGGGGGGACCTACAATGAGCAGTTCTTC. Translation: CASSLEVAGGTYNEQFF.

This clone has only a few counts. The V gene is TRBV19, the J gene TRBJ1-5, with D possibly TRBD1 on 5 matching bases. With 4 bases removed from V and 2 bases from J, the gap between germline ends came to 12 bases. There are 15 residues in the CDR3. CDR1 LNHDA and CDR2 SQIVND come from the germline V gene (reference sequence). The CDR3 nucleotides are TGTGCCAGTAGTACGGGAGGGGCCGGCAATCAGCCCCAGCATTTT. Translation gives CASSTGGAGNQPQHF. The full variable domain, completed using reference TRBV19 and TRBJ1-5, is DGGITQSPKYLFRKEGQNVTLSCEQNLNHDAMYWYRQDPGQGLRLIYYSQIVNDFQKGDIAEGYSVSREKKESFPLTVTSAQKNPTAFYLCASSTGGAGNQPQHFGDGTRLSIL.

CDR3 loop: CSVETRGSSYNEQFF. The CDR3 DNA reads as TGCAGCGTTGAAACCAGGGGAAGCTCCTACAATGAGCAGTTCTTC. The chain has TRBV29-1 and TRBJ2-1, with a weak D call TRBD1 (6 bases). CDR3 length equals 15 residues. Germline V CDR1 and CDR2: SQVTM, ANQGSEA. Trimming left V 2 bases short and J 0 bases short, with 11 bases between.

A few counts support this clone. The genes are TRBV7-9 and TRBJ2-2; the D is unclear. CDR1 and CDR2 from the germline V gene are SEHNR and FQNEAQ (reference sequence). The V end lost 10 bases, the J end lost 1 base, and 7 bases lay between the germline ends. The CDR3 is made up of 12 amino acids. The CDR3 sequence is CAILGNTGELFF. The CDR3 DNA follows: TGTGCCATCCTCGGGAACACCGGGGAGCTGTTTTTT.